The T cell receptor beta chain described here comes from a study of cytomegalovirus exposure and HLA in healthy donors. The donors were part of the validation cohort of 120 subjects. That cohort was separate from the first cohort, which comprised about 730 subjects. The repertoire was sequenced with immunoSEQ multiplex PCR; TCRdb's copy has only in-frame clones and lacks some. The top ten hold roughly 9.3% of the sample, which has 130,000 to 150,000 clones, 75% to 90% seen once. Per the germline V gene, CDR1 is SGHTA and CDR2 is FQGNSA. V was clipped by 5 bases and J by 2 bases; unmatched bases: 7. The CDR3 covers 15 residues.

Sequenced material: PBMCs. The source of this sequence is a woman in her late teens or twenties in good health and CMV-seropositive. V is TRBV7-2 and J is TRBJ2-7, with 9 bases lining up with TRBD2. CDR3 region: CASSVLAGITYEQYF. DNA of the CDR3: TGTGCCAGCAGCGTGCTAGCGGGGATTACCTACGAGCAGTACTTC.